The sequence of this TCR beta chain was determined in a study of blood T cell repertoires in COVID-19. Across the whole study: COVID-19 samples collected from the United States, Italy and Spain covered acute and convalescent phases. The cDNA or gDNA used as material had been derived from T cells, B-cell-depleted T cells, or PBMCs.

Germline lookup yields CDR1 SGHAT and CDR2 FQNNGV. The CDR3 totals 15 residues. V was trimmed by 4 bases and J by 3 bases, leaving 15 bases between them. How the authors handled the data: Reference gene primers were amplified, and this amplification served to estimate nucleated cell counts. This table comes from immunoSEQ multiplex PCR, and its TCRdb copy is limited to in-frame clones, with some not included. The V and J calls and the clone size are those of that table, but D and trimming were determined from the DNA. The table records about 220,000 clones, 70% to 90% of them present only once. This clone came up once.

The gene calls are TRBV11-2 and TRBJ2-5; perhaps TRBD2 as D (6 bases). This TCR was recovered from a man aged 50 to 60 who had recovered from COVID-19. What was sequenced was peripheral blood. As DNA, the CDR3 is TGTGCCAGCAGCTCAAGACTAGGCCCCAAAGAGACCCAGTACTTC. Translation: CASSSRLGPKETQYF.